The clone carrying this TCR beta chain has just a few counts. Its antigen is undetermined. Relative to the germline gene, one junction end is altered; a read error may explain this. The data were obtained in a study of beta chain features in type 1 diabetes. Study results and limitations: VDJ junctions sequenced from type 1 diabetes patients showed fewer insertions and more deletions. Patients' naive, central memory and regulatory TCRB repertoires appeared more alike than those of healthy donors.

Expressed TCRB transcripts got sequenced, as all isolated RNA was reverse transcribed. Method: immunoSEQ multiplex PCR; TCRdb's copy keeps in-frame clones and lacks some. The data contain 35,000 to 50,000 clones, roughly 50% of them seen just once; the ten biggest clones take up about 0.24%. Heparinised blood was drawn once per donor, averaging about 116 mL. Each sorted fraction was over 95% pure. The source of this sequence is a woman in her 30s in good health. The specimen was stem cell memory CD4+ T cells from blood.

CDR3 sequence reads: CASRFLGTTDEKLFF. In nucleotides, the CDR3 is TGCGCCAGCAGGTTCTTAGGGACAACTGATGAAAAACTGTTTTTT. V gene TRBV23-1 combines with J gene TRBJ1-4; the D gene is possibly TRBD1 (6 bases). TRBV23-1 is identified as an open reading frame with a role that is uncertain. CDR3 size: 15 residues.